The subject of this entry is one T cell receptor (beta chain). What it binds is unknown. These data are taken from a study of T cells after yellow fever vaccination. Study results and caveats: One caveat is that FACS-sorted repertoires could contain abundant clonotypes contaminating from the bulk population.

MiXCR, applied by TCRdb to the 5' RACE reads, yields one record per CDR3 protein. The sample carries roughly 300,000 distinct CDR3 sequences, approximately 8% recorded once. The TCR comes from a man between 18 and 35 years old who received the YFV17D yellow fever vaccine. The sample was PBMCs, taken roughly 47 days after the first yellow fever vaccination.

CDR3 region: CASSLQAETNSPLHF. DNA of the CDR3: TGCGCCAGCAGCTTGCAGGCAGAGACTAATTCACCCCTCCACTTT. V is TRBV5-1 and J is TRBJ1-6; unclear D gene. Germline V lookup: CDR1 SGHRS, CDR2 YFSETQ. V gave up 1 base and J gave up 6 bases, with 11 bases separating them. This CDR3 is 15 amino acids long.